This record looks at one T cell receptor (beta chain) sequence and its context. The antigen remains undetermined. This entry comes from a study of neoadjuvant nivolumab and ipilimumab in lung cancer. The overall study: Patients got nivolumab 3 mg/kg on days 1, 15 and 29; combination added ipilimumab 1 mg/kg day 1. Study outcomes and limitations: TCR richness and clonality were higher in tumors than adjacent uninvolved lung. From pretherapy to surgery, tumor richness and clonality rose with dual therapy. Pretherapy blood TCR richness correlated positively with resected tumor richness.

The CDR3 totals 16 residues. The V segment lost 3 bases and the J segment 7 bases; nucleotides outside the gene matches: 11. Germline-derived CDR1 and CDR2 are KGHSH and LQKENI. Generated by immunoSEQ multiplex PCR, the TCRdb table keeps only in-frame clones and is missing some. The table lists more than 15,000 clones, 79% of them singletons. The input for sequencing was tumor tissue, taken after neoadjuvant nivolumab, alone or with ipilimumab, at or shortly before surgery. The V and J genes are TRBV18 and TRBJ1-5, with 8 positions matching TRBD1. This TCR derives from an adult with non-small cell lung cancer. The CDR3 nucleotides read TGTGCCAGCTCACCCAAGGACAGGGTGCGGGACCAGCCCCAGCATTTT. It yields the protein CASSPKDRVRDQPQHF.